The clone carrying this T cell receptor (beta chain) was found many times. The antigen is not known. cDNA molecules, individually, were tagged with unique molecular identifiers. TCRdb ran MiXCR on the 5' RACE reads and lists one entry per CDR3 protein. The sample contains 70,000 or so distinct CDR3 sequences, about 12% of which appear only once. With 5 bases clipped from V and 0 bases from J, the junction kept 8 bases outside the gene matches. Germline lookup yields CDR1 MNHEY and CDR2 SVGEGT. This CDR3 has 17 residues. This entry comes from a study of early T cells in non-severe SARS-CoV-2 infection. At the level of the study: The study sequenced bulk RNA from unsorted whole blood, with chains unpaired. Whole-study findings and limits: In VDJdb matching, anti-spike CD8 responses were favored while private and CD4 specificities went missing.

The sequenced sample consisted of whole blood. V usage is TRBV6-2 or TRBV6-3 and J usage is TRBJ1-5; TRBD1 matches at 9 bases. The sequence derives from an adult who was a healthcare worker with PCR-confirmed SARS-CoV-2 infection or an uninfected control (not recorded which). The CDR3 loop is CASSPLGQGYSNQPQHF. CDR3 DNA sequence: TGTGCCAGCAGTCCCCTGGGACAGGGATATAGCAATCAGCCCCAGCATTTT.